The sequence of this T cell receptor (beta chain) was determined in a study of blood T cell repertoires in COVID-19. Overall study context: Samples came from the United States, Italy and Spain, spanning acute and convalescent COVID-19. T cells, B-cell-depleted T cells, or PBMCs supplied cDNA or gDNA.

CDR1 is SGDLS, CDR2 YYNGEE, per germline. The CDR3 is 13 residues long. V lost 0 bases and J 4 bases, leaving 7 bases between the germline ends. The method was immunoSEQ multiplex PCR; TCRdb's version includes in-frame clones alone and lacks a portion of them. The sample holds 270,000 or so clones, approximately 90% seen once. What was sequenced was peripheral blood. The chain employs TRBV9 and TRBJ1-2; D perhaps matches TRBD1 (5 bases). The receptor was isolated from a man aged 35 to 55 with acute or convalescent COVID-19. The CDR3 DNA sequence: TGTGCCAGCAGCGTAGGTGGGGCCTATGGCTACACCTTC. It codes for CASSVGGAYGYTF.